This TCR beta chain stems from a study of T-cell reconstitution after alpha-beta-depleted transplantation in children. As it was prepared, the TCRbeta library received unique molecular identifiers. TCRdb re-called the PCR reads with MiXCR, one entry per CDR3 protein. The table lists about 610,000 distinct CDR3 sequences, roughly a tenth of them singletons. This clonotype was found a few times. The germline V gene encodes CDR1 GTSNPN and CDR2 SVGIG (reference sequence). CDR3 length: 12 amino acids. Trimming cost V 1 base and J 8 bases; bases outside gene matches: 4. V gene TRBV30 combines with J gene TRBJ1-1; 7 bases are a match to TRBD1. The source was PBMCs from the stem cell graft donor, collected from the stem cell graft. This TCR was sampled from a human donor who donated a stem cell graft to a child with acute myeloid leukemia. CDR3 in DNA: TGTGCCTGGAGTGGCAGGGGGACGGAAGCTTTCTTT. Translating gives CAWSGRGTEAFF.